The source of this TCR beta chain is a study of T cells after yellow fever vaccination. V was clipped by 1 base and J by 3 bases; unmatched bases: 9. The CDR3 runs to 17 residues. Per the germline V gene, CDR1 is SGDLS and CDR2 is YYNGEE. A few counts support this clonotype. Its antigen is undetermined. Regarding the study as a whole: Across the CD4 and CD8 compartments, a small share of clonotypes was present in both. Primary-vaccination clones mostly resurfaced post-booster (more than 95% CD4, approximately 90% CD8). Peak timing came faster in the weaker secondary response, day 5 versus 15.

5'RACE template switching added a universal primer site and UMIs to TCR cDNA. Each CDR3 protein gets one entry after TCRdb re-called the 5' RACE reads with MiXCR. The table records some 240,000 distinct CDR3 sequences, 3% to 3.5% of them present only once. This sequence was found in a young man who received the YFV17D yellow fever vaccine. This chain joins TRBV9 and TRBJ2-3, with 9 bases that match TRBD1. The sample here was CD4+ T cells sorted from PBMCs, taken 10 days after the yellow fever booster vaccination. The CDR3 loop is CASSVSIGDRETDTQYF. The CDR3 region has the DNA TGTGCCAGCAGCGTAAGCATTGGGGACAGGGAAACAGATACGCAGTATTTT.